This entry lists 11 T cell receptor beta chains sequenced from one sample in a study of cytomegalovirus exposure and HLA in healthy donors. The PCR made use of 60 Vbeta and 13 Jbeta primers. Assay: immunoSEQ multiplex PCR; the TCRdb copy retains only in-frame clones and omits some. Here the sample spans some 160,000 clones, roughly 85% being singletons. The sequenced sample was PBMCs. Receptors were obtained from a woman in her forties in good health and CMV-seronegative.

The rearrangement uses TRBV5-1 and TRBJ2-5, with 15 bases fitting TRBD2. V was pared by 1 base and J by 3 bases, with 7 bases of the junction left unmatched. This CDR3 has 18 amino acids. Germline V CDR1 and CDR2: SGHRS, YFSETQ. As DNA, the CDR3 is TGCGCCAGCAGCTTGTGGGGACTAGCGGGGGGCCTAGAAGAGACCCAGTACTTC. It translates to CASSLWGLAGGLEETQYF.

The chain has TRBV19 and TRBJ2-3; 10 bases match TRBD2. V shed 5 bases, J shed 3 bases, and the junction held 11 bases outside the gene matches. There are 17 residues in the CDR3. Germline assignment: CDR1 LNHDA and CDR2 SQIVND (reference sequence). CDR3 DNA sequence: TGTGCCAGTAGTCCGGACAGGGTTAGCGGGGGGACAGATACGCAGTATTTT. It specifies CASSPDRVSGGTDTQYF.

This clone was counted only a few times. The J gene is TRBJ1-1, the V gene TRBV19, with 7 bases matching TRBD1. In germline, CDR1 is LNHDA, CDR2 SQIVND (reference sequence). The CDR3 covers 14 residues. Unmatched junction bases numbered 9, after V lost 7 bases and J lost 4 bases. The CDR3 bases are TGTGCCAGTACCAAAACGACAGGGACCACTGAAGCTTTCTTT. Translation gives CASTKTTGTTEAFF.

The V and J genes are TRBV2 and TRBJ1-5, with D unresolved. Germline CDR1 is SNHLY and CDR2 is FYNNEI. Trimming cost V 6 bases and J 3 bases, with 9 bases left between them. This CDR3 is 13 amino acids long. The CDR3 region is CASSAGFNQPQHF. Here the CDR3 DNA reads TGTGCCAGCAGCGCGGGGTTCAATCAGCCCCAGCATTTT.

Only a few counts were recorded for this clone. This chain joins TRBV5-1 and TRBJ2-7; 8 nucleotides match TRBD1. V lost 6 bases and J lost 5; bases outside the gene matches: 10. This CDR3 has 14 amino acids. CDR1 is SGHRS and CDR2 is YFSETQ in the germline V gene. The DNA of the CDR3 is TGCGCCAGCAACGTCCGACAGGGGTCCCACGAGCAGTACTTC. Translation: CASNVRQGSHEQYF.

This clone has more than one count but fewer than ten. The genes are TRBV25-1 and TRBJ1-6, with 10 bases aligning to TRBD1. In germline, CDR1 is MGHDK, CDR2 SYGVNS. The CDR3 totals 14 residues. The V and J ends lost 10 bases and 7 bases, in that order; junction bases with no gene match: 7. The CDR3 here is CATHLGQGNSPLHF. In DNA, the CDR3 is TGTGCCACCCACCTGGGACAGGGGAATTCACCCCTCCACTTT.

This clone has just a few counts. The chain recombines TRBV6-5 with TRBJ1-1; 8 bases map to TRBD1. V shed 5 bases and J 3 bases; nucleotides not matched to a gene: 2. The CDR3 covers 13 residues. The germline V gene encodes CDR1 MNHEY and CDR2 SVGAGI. The CDR3 sequence: CASSPGGHTEAFF. CDR3 DNA: TGTGCCAGCAGTCCAGGGGGCCACACTGAAGCTTTCTTT.

The count of this clone is one. The rearrangement links TRBV5-6 to TRBJ1-2; D not resolved. Deletions cut 2 bases from V and 8 bases from J, with 13 bases between. CDR3 length: 13 amino acids. Germline V lookup: CDR1 SGHDT, CDR2 YYEEEE. The CDR3, as DNA: TGTGCCAGCAGCTTCGTTGTTCCCGGGGGCTACACCTTC. Its translation is CASSFVVPGGYTF.

The V gene is TRBV5-4, the J gene TRBJ2-2, with D maybe TRBD1 (6 bases). Germline V gene sequence: CDR1 SGHNT, CDR2 YYREEE (reference sequence). Trimming stripped 0 bases from V and 5 bases from J, with 11 bases between. The CDR3 covers 15 residues. Here the CDR3 reads CASSLGQDQTGELFF. Here the CDR3 DNA reads TGTGCCAGCAGCTTGGGACAGGACCAAACCGGGGAGCTGTTTTTT.

The gene calls are TRBV5-1 and TRBJ1-3; D gene uncertain. V was cut by 5 bases and J by 4 bases, with 10 bases left in between. Germline assignment: CDR1 SGHRS and CDR2 YFSETQ. The CDR3 consists of 13 residues. CDR3 region: CASREQNGNTIYF. The CDR3 nucleotides are TGCGCCAGCAGGGAGCAGAACGGAAACACCATATATTTT.

The chain links TRBV5-1 to TRBJ2-5; 12 bases are a match to TRBD2. The J call may be in error: the DNA end matches TRBJ2-7 better. Germline CDR1 is SGHRS and CDR2 is YFSETQ. The CDR3 has 16 amino acids. CDR3 sequence: CASSSLLTSGSYEQYF. The CDR3, as DNA: TGCGCCAGCAGCTCTCTCCTGACTAGCGGGAGCTACGAGCAGTACTTC.